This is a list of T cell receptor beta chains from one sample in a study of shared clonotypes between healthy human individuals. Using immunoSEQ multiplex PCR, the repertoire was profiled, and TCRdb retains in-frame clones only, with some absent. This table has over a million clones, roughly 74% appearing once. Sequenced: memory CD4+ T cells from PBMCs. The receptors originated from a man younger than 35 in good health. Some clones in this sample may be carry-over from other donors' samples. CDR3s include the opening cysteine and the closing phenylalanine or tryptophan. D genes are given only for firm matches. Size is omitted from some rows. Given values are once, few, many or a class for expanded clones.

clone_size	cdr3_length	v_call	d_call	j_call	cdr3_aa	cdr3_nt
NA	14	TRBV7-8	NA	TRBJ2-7	CASTVNPGGYEQYF	TGTGCCAGCACCGTAAACCCTGGCGGTTACGAGCAGTACTTC
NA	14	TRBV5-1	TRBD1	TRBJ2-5	CASSSGDSQETQYF	TGCGCCAGCAGCTCCGGGGACAGCCAAGAGACCCAGTACTTC
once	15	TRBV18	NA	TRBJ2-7	CASSPLAADTYEQYF	TGTGCCAGCTCTCCCCTAGCAGCCGATACCTACGAGCAGTACTTC
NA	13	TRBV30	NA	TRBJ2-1	CAWSVWGRNEQFF	TGTGCCTGGAGTGTTTGGGGAAGGAATGAGCAGTTCTTC
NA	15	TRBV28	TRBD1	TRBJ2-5	CASRTGQGLIETQYF	TGTGCCAGCAGAACCGGACAGGGATTGATCGAGACCCAGTACTTC
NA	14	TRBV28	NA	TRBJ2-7	CASSLRGLPYEQYF	TGTGCCAGCAGTCTTAGGGGTCTACCCTACGAGCAGTACTTC
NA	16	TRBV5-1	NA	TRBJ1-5	CASSPLPGLSNQPQHF	TGCGCCAGCAGCCCCCTACCAGGGCTTAGCAATCAGCCCCAGCATTTT
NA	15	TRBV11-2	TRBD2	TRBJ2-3	CASSRPSGSTDTQYF	TGTGCCAGCAGCAGACCTAGCGGGAGTACAGATACGCAGTATTTT
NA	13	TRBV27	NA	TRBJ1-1	CASSLQRNTEAFF	TGTGCCAGCAGTTTACAGAGAAACACTGAAGCTTTCTTT
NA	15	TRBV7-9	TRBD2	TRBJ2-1	CASSLWTSGVGEQFF	TGTGCCAGCAGCTTGTGGACTAGCGGGGTAGGGGAGCAGTTCTTC
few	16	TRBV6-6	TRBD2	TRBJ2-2	CASRTSADGDTGELFF	TGTGCCAGCAGAACTAGCGCGGACGGGGACACCGGGGAGCTGTTTTTT
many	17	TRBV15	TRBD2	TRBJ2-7	CATSREVGLAGTYEQYF	TGTGCCACCAGCAGAGAAGTGGGACTAGCGGGAACCTACGAGCAGTACTTC
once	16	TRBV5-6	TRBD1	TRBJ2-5	CASRTDRGRYQETQYF	TGTGCCAGCAGAACGGACAGGGGGAGGTACCAAGAGACCCAGTACTTC
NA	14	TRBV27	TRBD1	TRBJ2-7	CASSYRGVSYEQYF	TGTGCCAGCAGCTACAGGGGAGTCTCCTACGAGCAGTACTTC
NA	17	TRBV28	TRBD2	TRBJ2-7	CASIGGISGSVGYEQYF	TGTGCCAGCATCGGAGGTATTAGCGGGAGTGTCGGGTACGAGCAGTACTTC
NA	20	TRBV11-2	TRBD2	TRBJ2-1	CASSLDGGEGVSGKYNEQFF	TGTGCCAGCAGCTTAGATGGGGGGGAGGGTGTATCGGGCAAGTACAATGAGCAGTTCTTC
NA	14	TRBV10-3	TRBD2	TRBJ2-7	CAIRGSGGTYEQYF	TGTGCCATCAGGGGTAGCGGGGGTACCTACGAGCAGTACTTC
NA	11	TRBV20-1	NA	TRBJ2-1	CSASSSNEQFF	TGCAGTGCTAGTAGTTCTAATGAGCAGTTCTTC
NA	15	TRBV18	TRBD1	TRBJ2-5	CASSPTGGKKETQYF	TGTGCCAGCTCACCGACAGGGGGAAAAAAAGAGACCCAGTACTTC
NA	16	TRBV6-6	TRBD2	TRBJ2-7	CASTQSGLAGRNEQYF	TGTGCCAGCACCCAATCCGGACTAGCGGGACGAAACGAGCAGTACTTC
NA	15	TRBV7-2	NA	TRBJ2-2	CASSSRGPPTGELFF	TGTGCCAGCAGCTCCCGCGGACCACCCACCGGGGAGCTGTTTTTT
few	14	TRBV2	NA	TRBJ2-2	CASSIMEDTGELFF	TGTGCCAGCAGCATTATGGAGGACACCGGGGAGCTGTTTTTT
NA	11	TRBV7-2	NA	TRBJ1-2	CASSFYYGYTF	TGTGCCAGCAGCTTTTACTATGGCTACACCTTC
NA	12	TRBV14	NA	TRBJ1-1	CASSQRNTEAFF	TGTGCCAGCAGCCAACGGAACACTGAAGCTTTCTTT
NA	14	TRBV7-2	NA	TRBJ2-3	CASSFDLVPDTQYF	TGTGCCAGCAGCTTCGACCTTGTTCCGGATACGCAGTATTTT
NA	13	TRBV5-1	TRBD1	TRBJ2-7	CASTGTGSNEQYF	TGCGCCAGCACTGGGACAGGGTCTAACGAGCAGTACTTC
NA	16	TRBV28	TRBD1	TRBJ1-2	CASVDRGTKTNYGYTF	TGTGCCAGCGTGGACAGGGGTACTAAGACCAACTATGGCTACACCTTC